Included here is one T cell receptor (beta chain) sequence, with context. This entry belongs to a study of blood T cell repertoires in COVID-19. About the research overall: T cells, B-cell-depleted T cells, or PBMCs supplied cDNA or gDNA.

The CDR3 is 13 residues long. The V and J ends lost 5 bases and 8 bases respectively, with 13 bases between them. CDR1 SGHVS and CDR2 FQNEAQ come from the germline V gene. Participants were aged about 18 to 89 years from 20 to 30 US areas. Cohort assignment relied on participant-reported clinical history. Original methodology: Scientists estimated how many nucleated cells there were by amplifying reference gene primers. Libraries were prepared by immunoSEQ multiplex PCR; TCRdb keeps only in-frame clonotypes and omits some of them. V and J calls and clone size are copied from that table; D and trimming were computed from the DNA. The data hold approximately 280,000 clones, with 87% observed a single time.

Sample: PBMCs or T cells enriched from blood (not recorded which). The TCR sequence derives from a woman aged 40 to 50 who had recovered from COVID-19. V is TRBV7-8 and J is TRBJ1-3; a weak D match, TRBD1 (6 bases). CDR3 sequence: CASSPRTGYTIYF. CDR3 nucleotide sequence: TGTGCCAGCAGCCCGCGCACAGGGTACACCATATATTTT.